A selection of T cell receptor beta chains follows, all from one sample in a study of T-cell memory formation after mild COVID-19. TCRdb reprocessed the 5' RACE reads via MiXCR and lists one record per CDR3 protein. The sample yields about 340,000 distinct CDR3 sequences, 21% seen once. The source material was PBMCs or a T cell subset sorted from them (not recorded which). The receptors here all came from an adult woman who had mild COVID-19 (a few samples of this study predate the infection). Cell type and time point are not known. CDR3s leave out the opening cysteine and the closing phenylalanine or tryptophan.

CDR3: ASGVNEQF
V: TRBV3-1

CDR3: ASSASGRAETQY
V: TRBV7-3

CDR3: ASSLGGTGGANYGYT
V: TRBV7-2

CDR3: ASSSPAGTSRTDTQY
V: TRBV7-2

CDR3: ASSLDNRRTGGEAF
V: TRBV5-1

CDR3: ALSKGNQPQH
V: TRBV12-3/TRBV12-4

CDR3: ASSYSIGTGGPYNEQF
V: TRBV6-5

CDR3: SARDWNSGYEQY
V: TRBV20-1

CDR3: ASSLGAVEF
V: TRBV11-1

CDR3: ASSPPSGSANTQY
V: TRBV5-1

CDR3: SARVSGWAEAF
V: TRBV20-1

CDR3: ASSTHTGANVLT
V: TRBV5-1

CDR3: ASSYVDRAYYGYT
V: TRBV6-5

CDR3: SVAHSNYGYT
V: TRBV29-1

CDR3: ASRPGQGATAKNIQY
V: TRBV6-1

CDR3: ASSVPGATSGDPVETQY
V: TRBV10-2

CDR3: SARSPTASRNTDTQY
V: TRBV20-1

CDR3: ASSLGSAAGEKLF
V: TRBV7-9

CDR3: ASSQVTGWGEQF
V: TRBV3-1

CDR3: ASSLASTHNNEQF
V: TRBV11-1

CDR3: ASSRDSGANNQPQH
V: TRBV4-3

CDR3: ASSLGEGPFTDTQY
V: TRBV7-9

CDR3: SARVLYPLPDTQY
V: TRBV20-1

CDR3: ASSSRQVNTGELF
V: TRBV7-8

CDR3: ASSSGLISGWNNEQF
V: TRBV5-1

CDR3: ASSLGAGEY
V: TRBV11-2

CDR3: SARDVARGETQY
V: TRBV20-1

CDR3: ASSRPGQRYGYT
V: TRBV2

CDR3: SVEDPRATNYGYT
V: TRBV29-1

CDR3: ATSRLTSGSNEQY
V: TRBV15

CDR3: SVEGDRVNTEAF
V: TRBV29-1

CDR3: ASTRGTDTQY
V: TRBV2

CDR3: ASSLTPGYRGTKNIQY
V: TRBV12-3/TRBV12-4

CDR3: SASTPGTGELF
V: TRBV20-1

CDR3: ASSYSRHSNTEAF
V: TRBV6-6

CDR3: ASSRGLSGDGSYNEQF
V: TRBV4-2

CDR3: AWTLAGGSDTQY
V: TRBV30

CDR3: SVGSGSTEAF
V: TRBV29-1

CDR3: ASSFSTGAYEQY
V: TRBV5-1

CDR3: ATSETGGYGYT
V: TRBV24-1

CDR3: ATSVASGRTDTQY
V: TRBV24-1

CDR3: ASSARDRIYGYT
V: TRBV5-6

CDR3: SAREAGTGIPWQY
V: TRBV20-1

CDR3: ASSSPIKGRYGGTEAF
V: TRBV7-2

CDR3: ASSRQPYEQY
V: TRBV6-2/TRBV6-3

CDR3: ASSLPTGDNAQY
V: TRBV5-4

CDR3: ASSATAISNQPQH
V: TRBV9

CDR3: ASRGPPDLYGYT
V: TRBV25-1